The present entry profiles one T cell receptor (beta chain) with its context. Its antigen is not identified. MiXCR, run by TCRdb on the 5' RACE reads, gives a single entry per CDR3 protein. The sample has about 470,000 distinct CDR3 sequences; approximately 23% are singletons. This record belongs to a study of T-cell memory formation after mild COVID-19. Study-wide results and caveats: The study detected some responding clones in pre-infection memory, suggesting cross-reactive memory joined.

Germline V gives CDR1 SQVTM, CDR2 ANQGSEA. The CDR3 spans 15 residues. The V gene end was trimmed by 6 bases and the J gene end by 2 bases; junction bases not matched to a gene: 3. This clonotype originated in an adult woman who had mild COVID-19 (a few samples of this study predate the infection). Cell type and time point are not known. Sequencing was carried out using PBMCs or a T cell subset sorted from them (not recorded which). The J gene is TRBJ2-3, the V gene TRBV29-1, with 15 bases fitting TRBD2. The chain's CDR3 is CSVGTSGGFTDTQYF. As DNA, the CDR3 is TGCAGCGTAGGGACTAGCGGGGGGTTCACAGATACGCAGTATTTT.